The source of this TCR beta chain is a study of cytomegalovirus exposure and HLA in healthy donors. Overall study results and limits: Later analysis identified a missense DCLRE1C variant that was linked to TCR beta V- and J-gene trimming.

This clone showed up just once. Its target is not known. The PCR had 60 Vbeta and 13 Jbeta primers. Profiling relied on immunoSEQ multiplex PCR, and the TCRdb table lists in-frame clones only, not all of them. The sample comprises approximately 100,000 clones, 60% to 80% of which are singletons, and roughly 5.9% rests with the top ten. This CDR3 contains 13 residues. Germline CDR1 and CDR2: SGHTA and FQGNSA. V was cut by 4 bases and J by 8 bases, with 14 bases left in between. This rearrangement joins TRBV7-2 to TRBJ1-2; tentative D call: TRBD1 (5 bases). This clonotype was obtained from a man in his 60s in good health and CMV-seropositive. The material sequenced was PBMCs. CDR3 coding DNA: TGTGCCAGCAGCTCCGCCCTGCGGGGGGGCTACACCTTC. It specifies CASSSALRGGYTF.